The text below deals with one TCR beta chain. TCR beta chains were sequenced at survey level with immunoSEQ. Profiled with immunoSEQ multiplex PCR; TCRdb holds only in-frame clones, not every one. The sample lists nearly 70,000 clones, roughly 95% occurring once. The germline V and J ends were trimmed by 5 bases and 1 base, with 9 bases remaining between them. CDR3 length: 13 amino acids. Germline assignment: CDR1 LGHNT and CDR2 FRNRAP. This chain links TRBV12-5 with TRBJ2-7; tentative D call: TRBD2 (6 bases). This receptor was identified in a man in his forties or fifties with rheumatoid arthritis. Sequences were obtained from PBMCs. Here the CDR3 DNA reads TGTGCTAGTGGTCGGAGGGCGTCCTACGAGCAGTACTTC. Its translation is CASGRRASYEQYF.